This T cell receptor (beta chain) was identified during a study of T cell repertoires in cytomegalovirus infection. At the level of the study: From public TCR beta signatures came an indication of both CMV infection and matching HLA type.

Details on this clonotype: The antigen remains undetermined.

TCRdb fed the reads into MiXCR, producing one record per CDR3 protein. The sample consists of some 70,000 distinct CDR3 sequences, 22% of them appearing once. The study's findings and limits: The response measured ex vivo was dominated by TCR beta clonotypes (HLA-C-restricted and CMV-specific). Carriage of CMV together with the relevant HLA was identifiable through cumulative public TCR beta family frequency.

This receptor was taken from a human donor in good health (CMV status not recorded). Some clones in this sample may be carry-over from other donors' samples. Specimen: PBMCs, sequenced either directly or after in vitro stimulation (not recorded which).

CDR3 region: CATIDGRRNEQFF. The CDR3 DNA follows: TGTGCCACTATTGACGGGAGGAGGAATGAGCAGTTCTTC. This chain connects TRBV12-3 or TRBV12-4 to TRBJ2-1; 7 bases are a match to TRBD2. V trimming: 10 bases; J trimming: 7 bases; junction bases outside the gene matches: 10. This CDR3 spans 13 amino acids.